This T cell receptor (beta chain) was recovered during a study of persistence of HIV-infected CD4 T cells (dated by TCRdb to about 2020). Describing the broader study: CMV- and HIV-1 Gag-responding CD4+ T cells were isolated from ART-treated individuals so that antigen-driven clonal expansion of HIV-1-infected cells could be examined. Peripheral blood samples of up to roughly 200 mL were collected at multiple time points, except for a couple of participants, who underwent leukapheresis at a single time point. The clonality of all cells in each sorted population was measured by TCRbeta sequencing, and the clonality of infected cells was measured by proviral sequencing. Suppressive ART had been received by participants for a median of roughly 8 years. Cross-participant TCR cluster analysis included about eight participants for CMV and over five participants for Gag.

Overall results and qualifications from the work: A correlation was observed between TCR oligoclonality and proviral oligoclonality within the same sorted populations. Significantly lower TCRbeta richness was observed in CMV- and Gag-responding cells than in anti-CD3/anti-CD28-responding cells, and higher oligoclonality was observed in CMV-responding cells than in CD3/CD28-stimulated and Gag-responding cells. Antigen-responding cells were enriched for degenerate expanded CDR3beta sequences, which suggests convergent selection of CD4+ responses to CMV and Gag. The study involved few individuals and tested only a limited range of antigens. Bulk TCR analyses could not be restricted to the rare CMV-responding cells that actually carried HIV-1 proviruses.

The immunoSEQ hsTCRB assay version 4, run in survey mode, was used to sequence TCRbeta repertoires from genomic DNA. Genomic DNA was diluted to about 9.1 ng/uL, using up to roughly 1 ug per sample for TCRbeta sequencing. As for the original processing: ImmunoSeq Analyzer 3.0 was used for analysis of TCRbeta data, and diversity was computed on productive nucleotide rearrangements. The improved Chao index was used to estimate lower-bound TCR diversity, and the Gini coefficient was used to estimate clonality using the Immunarch R package. Different nucleotide rearrangements encoding the same CDR3beta amino acid sequence were treated as distinct clonotypes. Differential abundance analysis found TCRbeta sequences that were significantly enriched in antigen-responding cells compared with anti-CD3/anti-CD28-activated cells. TCRs were clustered by predicted peptide-MHC specificity with GLIPH2, both within individual participants and across merged participant data sets. TCRdb took over this immuneACCESS table, retaining in-frame rearrangements with V and J assigned. Such tables are incomplete; in checked studies, under half of the missing clones stem from an unresolved V gene, and the remainder is unexplained. From that table come the V and J calls and clone size; the DNA was used to work out D and trimming. Counted in this sample were about 60,000 clones; under 80% of them appeared once. Together, the top ten hold about 1.5% of the sample.

In light of the paper, this sample's treatment or condition label describes: suppressive antiretroviral therapy. Cells were stimulated with a pool of overlapping HIV-1 Gag 15-mer peptides at approximately 0.92 ug per peptide per mL. Memory CD4+ T cells that did not respond, being CD40L-negative, CD69-negative and CD45RO-high, were sorted as memory populations depleted of antigen-responding cells. Participants were HIV-1-infected adults who started suppressive ART during chronic infection. Participants had undetectable plasma HIV-1 RNA below 50 copies/mL for at least 4 years. To be included, participants needed a CD4+ T cell count above 400 cells/uL and a positive CMV serology. Before stimulation, PBMCs were isolated using density centrifugation and depleted of CD8+ T cells. Stimulation of CD8-depleted PBMCs was carried out for approximately 17 hours with anti-CD28/CD49d costimulation, CD40-blocking antibody and enfuvirtide, to prevent new infections. Cell sorting was performed on a Beckman Coulter MoFlo Legacy or XDP sorter, and dead cells were excluded with propidium iodide. Genomic DNA was extracted using the QIAamp DNA Mini Kit for samples with more than one million cells and using the Quick-DNA Microprep Kit for all other samples.

As to this clone: It lacks a known antigen. No much larger clone is present one base from it, and per-base qualities are unavailable.

The junction shows trimming of 7 bases on V and 8 bases on J, and the gene matches do not reach 4 bases of it. Including cysteine and phenylalanine, the CDR3 has 12 amino acids. Only the CDR3 portion is preserved as DNA: 36 bases, with reading frame beginning at the first base. CDR1 and CDR2, per the germline V gene (reference sequence), are LGHDT and YNNKEL. The sample consisted of CD4+ T cells sorted from PBMCs after roughly 18-hour stimulation, taken from a patient who received antiretroviral therapy. Read against the paper, the sample's cell subset or site label means: CD40L-CD69- CD45RO-high memory CD4 T cells not responding to Gag peptides. The TCR was taken from an adult man with HIV who was CMV-seropositive. The sequence links TRBV3-1 (or the pseudogene TRBV3-2) to TRBJ1-2; 10 central nucleotides agree with TRBD1. At the DNA level, the sequence is TGTGCCAGCACTGGACAGGGGGAAGGCTACACCTTC. Its amino acids are CASTGQGEGYTF.